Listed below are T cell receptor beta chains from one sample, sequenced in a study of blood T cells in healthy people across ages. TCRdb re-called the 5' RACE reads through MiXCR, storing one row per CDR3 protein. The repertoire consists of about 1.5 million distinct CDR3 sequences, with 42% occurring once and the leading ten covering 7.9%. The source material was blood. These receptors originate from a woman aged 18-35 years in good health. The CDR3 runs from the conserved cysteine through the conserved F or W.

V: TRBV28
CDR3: CASSWTYKTEAFF

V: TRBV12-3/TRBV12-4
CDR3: CASMKTTDTQYF

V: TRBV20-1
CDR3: CSAGTASIVSYNEQFF

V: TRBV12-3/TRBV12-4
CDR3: CASRVDRDLQETQYF

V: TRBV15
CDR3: CATSSRQGGTLEQYF

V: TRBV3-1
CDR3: CASSPRLAGNNEQFF

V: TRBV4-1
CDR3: CASSQDSSGELFF

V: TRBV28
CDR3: CASSLRRDGNTEAFF

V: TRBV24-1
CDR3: CATSDGTVLYEQYF

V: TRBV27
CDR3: CASSLLPPDRLNSPLHF

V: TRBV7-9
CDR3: CASSAQGGGQYF

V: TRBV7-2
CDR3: CASTITGNTEAFF

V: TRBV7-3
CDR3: CASSLTLASDNEQYF

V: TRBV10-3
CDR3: CAISGPESNEQFF

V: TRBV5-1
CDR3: CASSSAGTSGSFGTQYF

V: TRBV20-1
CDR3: CSAREGGAGEQYF

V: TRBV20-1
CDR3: CSARDVGRTTYEQYF

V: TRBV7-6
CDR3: CASSFPGSRTDTQYF

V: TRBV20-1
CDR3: CSAKTGNTEAFF

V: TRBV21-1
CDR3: CASSKANPTGSKEQYF

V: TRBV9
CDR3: CASSVFGGPNTEAFF